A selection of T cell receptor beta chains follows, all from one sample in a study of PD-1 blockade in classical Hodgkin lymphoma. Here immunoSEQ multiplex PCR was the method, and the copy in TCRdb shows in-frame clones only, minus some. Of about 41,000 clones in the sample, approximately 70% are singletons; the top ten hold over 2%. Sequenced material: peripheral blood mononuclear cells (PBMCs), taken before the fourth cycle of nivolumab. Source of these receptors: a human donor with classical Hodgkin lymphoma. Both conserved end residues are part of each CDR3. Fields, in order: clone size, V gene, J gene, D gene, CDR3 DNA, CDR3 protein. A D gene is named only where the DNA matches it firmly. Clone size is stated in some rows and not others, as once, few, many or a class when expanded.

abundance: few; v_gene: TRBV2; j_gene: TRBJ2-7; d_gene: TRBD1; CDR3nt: TGTGCCAGCAGTGAAGGACAGGGGTCCTACGAGCAGTACTTC; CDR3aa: CASSEGQGSYEQYF
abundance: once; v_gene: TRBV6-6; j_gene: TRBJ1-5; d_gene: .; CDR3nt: TGTGCCAGCAGTTACATAGTGTTACAGAACAATCAGCCCCAGCATTTT; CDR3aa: CASSYIVLQNNQPQHF
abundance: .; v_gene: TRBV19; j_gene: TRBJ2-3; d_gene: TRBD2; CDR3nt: TGTGCCAGTGTTCTAGCGGGCCAGGATACGCAGTATTTT; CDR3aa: CASVLAGQDTQYF
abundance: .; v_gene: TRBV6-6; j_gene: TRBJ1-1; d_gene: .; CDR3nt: TGTGCCAGCAGTTACCTTCGGGGTACTGAAGCTTTCTTT; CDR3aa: CASSYLRGTEAFF
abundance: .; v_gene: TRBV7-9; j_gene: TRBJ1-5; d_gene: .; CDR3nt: TGTGCCAGCAGCTTGGGCCAGGGTCCAAATCAGCCCCAGCATTTT; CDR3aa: CASSLGQGPNQPQHF
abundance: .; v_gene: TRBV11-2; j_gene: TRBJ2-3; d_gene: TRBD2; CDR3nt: TGTGCCAGCAGCTTGCTAGCGGGGGGTGCAGATACGCAGTATTTT; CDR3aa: CASSLLAGGADTQYF
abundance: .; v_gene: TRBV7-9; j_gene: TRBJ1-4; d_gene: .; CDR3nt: TGTGCCAGCAGCCCCGGGGGCTTAGATGAAAAACTGTTTTTT; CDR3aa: CASSPGGLDEKLFF
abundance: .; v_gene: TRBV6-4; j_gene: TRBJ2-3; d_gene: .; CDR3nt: TGTGCCAGCAGTGACTTGGATGGGGCAGATACGCAGTATTTT; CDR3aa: CASSDLDGADTQYF
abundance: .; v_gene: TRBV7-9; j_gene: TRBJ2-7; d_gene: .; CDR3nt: TGTGCCAGCAGCTTGTTAGGGGGCGAGCAGTACTTC; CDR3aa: CASSLLGGEQYF
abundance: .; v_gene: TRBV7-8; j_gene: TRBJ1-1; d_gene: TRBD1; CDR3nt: TGTGCCAGCAGCTTAAGGGCCCGGACAGGGGATACTGAAGCTTTCTTT; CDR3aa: CASSLRARTGDTEAFF
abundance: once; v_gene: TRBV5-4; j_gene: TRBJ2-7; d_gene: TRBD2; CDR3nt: TGTGCCAGCAGCTTGGTAAGCGGGGGGGCCTTCGCCTACGAGCAGTACTTC; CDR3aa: CASSLVSGGAFAYEQYF
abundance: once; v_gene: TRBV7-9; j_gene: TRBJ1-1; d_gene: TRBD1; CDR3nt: TGTGCCAGCAGCCCGATCGACAGGGGGAACACTGAAGCTTTCTTT; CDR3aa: CASSPIDRGNTEAFF
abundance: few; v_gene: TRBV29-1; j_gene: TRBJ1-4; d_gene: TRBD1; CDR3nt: TGCAGCGTCGGGACAGGGGATGACGAACTGTTTTTT; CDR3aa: CSVGTGDDELFF
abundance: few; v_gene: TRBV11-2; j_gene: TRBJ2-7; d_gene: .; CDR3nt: TGTGCCAGCAGCCCCCAGGGGGGGGTGTACGAGCAGTACTTC; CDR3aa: CASSPQGGVYEQYF
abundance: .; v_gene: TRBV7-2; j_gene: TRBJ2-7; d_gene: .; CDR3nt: TGTGCCAGCAGCCCTGCGATAAGGGTGGCCCCCGAGCAGTACTTC; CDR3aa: CASSPAIRVAPEQYF
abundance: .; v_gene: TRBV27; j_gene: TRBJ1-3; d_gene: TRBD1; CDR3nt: TGTGCCAGCAGACCGGACAGGAACTCTGGAAACACCATATATTTT; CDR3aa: CASRPDRNSGNTIYF
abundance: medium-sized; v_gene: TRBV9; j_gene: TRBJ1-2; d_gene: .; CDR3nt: TGTGCCAGCAGCCGAAGGGGGGGCGCGGTCTATGGCTACACCTTC; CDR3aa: CASSRRGGAVYGYTF
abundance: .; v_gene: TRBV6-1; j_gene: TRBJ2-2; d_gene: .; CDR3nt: TGTGCCAGCAGTGAATGGTTTGTCGGTCGGACATTCGGGACCGGGGAGCTGTTTTTT; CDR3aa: CASSEWFVGRTFGTGELFF
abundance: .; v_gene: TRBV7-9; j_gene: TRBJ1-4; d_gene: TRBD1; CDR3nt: TGTGCCAGCACCCCCGGGACAGTGAATGAAAAACTGTTTTTT; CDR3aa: CASTPGTVNEKLFF
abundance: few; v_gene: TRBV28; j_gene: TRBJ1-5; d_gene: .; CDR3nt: TGTGCCAGCAGCTCCGGAGAGGGGAATGACTCAGGGCCCCAGCATTTT; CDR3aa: CASSSGEGNDSGPQHF
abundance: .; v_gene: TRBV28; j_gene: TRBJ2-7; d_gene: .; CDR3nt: TGTGCCAGCAGTTCAGCCGTACTTACGGGGCGTGTTTACGAGCAGTACTTC; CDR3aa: CASSSAVLTGRVYEQYF
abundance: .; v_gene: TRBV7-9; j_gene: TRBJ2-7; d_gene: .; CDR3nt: TGTGCCAGCAGCCCCGCCGACGTCCCCCGCGAGCAGTACTTC; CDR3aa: CASSPADVPREQYF
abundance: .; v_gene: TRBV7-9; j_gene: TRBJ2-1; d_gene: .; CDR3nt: TGTGCCAGCAGCTTAGCTCTCCCGGAGCAGTTCTTC; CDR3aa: CASSLALPEQFF
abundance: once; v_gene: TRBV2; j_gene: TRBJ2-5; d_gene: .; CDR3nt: TGTGCCAGCAGTGAAAAAAGGAGCCGGGGGTTTGTCGAGTTTGGTGAAGAGACCCAGTACTTC; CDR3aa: CASSEKRSRGFVEFGEETQYF
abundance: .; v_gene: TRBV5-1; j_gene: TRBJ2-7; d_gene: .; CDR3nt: TGCGCCAGGGGACACCCCGAGCAGTACTTC; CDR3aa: CARGHPEQYF
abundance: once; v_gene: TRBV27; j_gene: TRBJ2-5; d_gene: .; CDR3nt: TGTGCCAGCAGTACCCGAACAGAAGAGACCCAGTACTTC; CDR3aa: CASSTRTEETQYF
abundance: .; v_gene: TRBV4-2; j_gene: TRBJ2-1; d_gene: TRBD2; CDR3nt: TGTGCCAGCAGCCAAGGCTCCGGGACTAGCGGGCTTTCCAATGAGCAGTTCTTC; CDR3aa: CASSQGSGTSGLSNEQFF
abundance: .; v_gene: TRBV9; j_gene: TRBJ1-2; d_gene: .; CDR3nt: TGTGCCAGCAGCGAGTCTCGTTCCGTACCTATCGGCTACACCTTC; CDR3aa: CASSESRSVPIGYTF
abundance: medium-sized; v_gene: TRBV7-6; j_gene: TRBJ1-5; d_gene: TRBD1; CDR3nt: TGTGCCAGCAGCCGGACAGGGAATCAGCCCCAGCATTTT; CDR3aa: CASSRTGNQPQHF